Detailed here is one TCR beta chain. Some clones are missing from TCRdb's copy, which holds only in-frame ones; the method was immunoSEQ multiplex PCR. Here the sample spans roughly 190,000 clones, around 86% being singletons. Trimming pared 1 base from V and 6 bases from J, leaving 10 bases between. The CDR3 is 13 residues long. Germline V gene sequence: CDR1 GTSNPN, CDR2 SVGIG (reference sequence). This specimen comes from a study of blood T cell repertoires in COVID-19. The chain joins TRBV30 to TRBJ1-5; D gene ambiguous. Material: peripheral blood. The source is a woman aged 40 to 50 with acute or convalescent COVID-19. CDR3 nucleotide sequence: TGTGCCTGGAGTGCATACGGAGGTCAGCCCCAGCATTTT. It is translated as CAWSAYGGQPQHF.